This passage covers 18 T cell receptor beta chains from one sample sequenced in a study of cytomegalovirus exposure and HLA in healthy donors. The PCR had 60 Vbeta and 13 Jbeta primers. Sequenced by immunoSEQ multiplex PCR; TCRdb stores in-frame clones only, minus some. The sample has about 96,000 clones; roughly 74% are singletons. Source material: PBMCs. Every receptor here comes from a female donor in good health and CMV-seropositive.

CDR3 sequence (DNA): TGTGCCAGCTCGGACAGTTATAGCAATCAGCCCCAGCATTTT. Translated, it gives CASSDSYSNQPQHF. The rearrangement links TRBV2 to TRBJ1-5, with D tentatively TRBD1 (6 bases). The germline V gene has CDR1 SNHLY and CDR2 FYNNEI. Trimming removed 8 bases at V and 0 bases at J, with 11 bases between. This CDR3 is 14 amino acids long.

V and J are TRBV11-3 and TRBJ2-6, with D unresolved. Deletions cut 3 bases from V and 0 bases from J, with 6 bases between. Germline V gene data show CDR1 as SGHNT and CDR2 as YENEEA. CDR3 length equals 15 residues. CDR3 DNA sequence: TGTGCCAGCAGCTTCACGGGCTCTGGGGCCAACGTCCTGACTTTC. Translation gives CASSFTGSGANVLTF.

The chain recombines TRBV30 with TRBJ1-6, with 7 bases lining up with TRBD1. The V gene end was trimmed by 1 base and the J gene end by 6 bases; junction bases not matched to a gene: 3. The CDR3 length is 14 residues. Looked up from germline, CDR1 is GTSNPN and CDR2 is SVGIG (reference sequence). DNA of the CDR3: TGTGCCTGGAGTGGACAGGGCGTTAATTCACCCCTCCACTTT. As protein: CAWSGQGVNSPLHF.

The V gene is TRBV4-3, the J gene TRBJ1-2; D is perhaps TRBD1 (6 bases). The V gene's germline CDR1 is LGHNA and CDR2 YSLEER. This CDR3 region has 13 residues. Trimming cost V 5 bases and J 6 bases, with 13 bases left between them. CDR3: CASSSWDTNGYTF. The CDR3, as DNA: TGCGCCAGCAGCTCCTGGGACACCAATGGCTACACCTTC.

The chain recombines TRBV6-5 with TRBJ1-2; 7 bases map to TRBD1. CDR1 MNHEY and CDR2 SVGAGI come from the germline V gene. This CDR3 spans 13 amino acids. V was clipped by 5 bases and J by 5 bases; unmatched bases: 5. CDR3 sequence reads: CASSPGGGYGYTF. For the CDR3, the DNA is TGTGCCAGCAGTCCAGGGGGTGGTTATGGCTACACCTTC.

The chain joins TRBV5-4 to TRBJ1-2, with TRBD1 matching over 10 bases. CDR1 and CDR2 from the germline V gene are SGHNT and YYREEE (reference sequence). V lost 2 bases, J lost 2 bases, and 6 bases stayed unmatched. This CDR3 contains 16 residues. The CDR3 is CASSFMTGGNNYGYTF. The CDR3 DNA reads as TGTGCCAGCAGCTTTATGACAGGGGGCAACAACTATGGCTACACCTTC.

The chain employs TRBV4-2 and TRBJ2-7; TRBD2 agrees at 9 bases. V lost 2 bases to trimming and J lost 2 bases; unmatched junction nucleotides: 10. CDR3 length: 17 residues. Germline-derived CDR1 and CDR2 are LGHNA and YNFKEQ. The CDR3 DNA follows: TGTGCCAGCAGCCAAAACCCGGGACTAGCTGGGACCTACGAGCAGTACGTC. It encodes CASSQNPGLAGTYEQYV.

This chain uses TRBV7-9 with TRBJ1-1; weak D call: TRBD1 (5 bases). V was trimmed by 5 bases and J by 10 bases, leaving 14 bases between them. The CDR3 is 12 amino acids. Germline CDR1 SEHNR, CDR2 FQNEAQ (reference sequence). Written as DNA, the CDR3 is TGTGCCAGCAGCCCACCAGGGTTCGGAGCTTTCTTT. Translation gives CASSPPGFGAFF.

The gene calls are TRBV6-1 and TRBJ1-2; unclear D gene. Trimming removed 2 bases at V and 1 base at J, with 11 bases between. Looked up from germline, CDR1 is MNHNS and CDR2 is SASEGT. This CDR3 region has 15 residues. The CDR3 sequence is CASSETWQVNYGYTF. As DNA, the CDR3 is TGTGCCAGCAGTGAAACGTGGCAGGTTAACTATGGCTACACCTTC.

The chain has TRBV6-5 and TRBJ2-7, with D possibly TRBD2 on 5 matching bases. The germline V and J ends were trimmed by 2 bases and 0 bases, with 11 bases remaining between them. Germline V gene sequence: CDR1 MNHEY, CDR2 SVGAGI. The CDR3 loop spans 15 amino acids. This chain's CDR3 is CASSYGSAHSYEQYF. CDR3 nucleotides: TGTGCCAGCAGTTACGGTAGCGCGCACTCCTACGAGCAGTACTTC.

V and J are TRBV2 and TRBJ2-7; D not certain. This CDR3 is 12 amino acids long. Germline V lookup: CDR1 SNHLY, CDR2 FYNNEI. The V end lost 6 bases, the J end lost 6 bases, and 12 bases lay between the germline ends. The CDR3: CASRAGVGEQYF. CDR3 bases: TGTGCCAGCAGGGCCGGAGTGGGCGAGCAGTACTTC. Full variable domain (remainder filled in from reference TRBV2 and TRBJ2-7): EPEVTQTPSHQVTQMGQEVILRCVPISNHLYFYWYRQILGQKVEFLVSFYNNEISEKSEIFDDQFSVERPDGSNFTLKIRSTKLEDSAMYFCASRAGVGEQYFGPGTRLTVT.

The chain recombines TRBV7-8 with TRBJ2-2, with D possibly TRBD2 on 6 matching bases. Trimming shortened V by 7 bases and J by 7 bases, and 25 bases separated the two germline ends. The germline CDR1 and CDR2 sequences are SGHVS and FQNEAQ. CDR3 length: 17 amino acids. The CDR3 nucleotides read TGTGCCAGCACCCGAACCCCCGGACTATACCTCGGCGGGGAGCTGTTTTTT. Translated: CASTRTPGLYLGGELFF.

This rearrangement joins TRBV9 to TRBJ1-3; no reliable D call. This CDR3 comprises 14 residues. Germline values: CDR1 SGDLS, CDR2 YYNGEE. Between the trimmed V and J ends, which lost 3 bases and 2 bases, there was a span of 9 bases. CDR3 protein: CASSEGATGNTIYF. DNA of the CDR3: TGTGCCAGCAGCGAGGGAGCCACTGGAAACACCATATATTTT. Full variable domain (missing parts from reference TRBV9 and TRBJ1-3): DSGVTQTPKHLITATGQRVTLRCSPRSGDLSVYWYQQSLDQGLQFLIQYYNGEERAKGNILERFSAQQFPDLHSELNLSSLELGDSALYFCASSEGATGNTIYFGEGSWLTVV.

CDR3: CASSHAPGTSGSTDTQYF. The CDR3 nucleotides are TGTGCCAGCAGCCACGCGCCGGGTACTAGCGGCAGCACAGATACGCAGTATTTT. The genes are TRBV7-2 and TRBJ2-3, with 8 positions matching TRBD2. CDR1 and CDR2 (germline): SGHTA, FQGNSA. The length of the CDR3 is 18 residues. The junction had 13 bases not matched to a gene; V was cut back by 5 bases and J by 0 bases.

The J gene is TRBJ2-3, the V gene TRBV7-8; TRBD1 matches at 8 bases. Germline assignment: CDR1 SGHVS and CDR2 FQNEAQ. The CDR3 sequence is 15 residues long. The V and J ends lost 5 bases and 2 bases, in that order; junction bases with no gene match: 6. CDR3 in DNA: TGTGCCAGCAGCCGGGGGACAGGCCTCACAGATACGCAGTATTTT. Its translation is CASSRGTGLTDTQYF. The variable domain in full, completed from reference TRBV7-8 and TRBJ2-3, reads GAGVSQSPRYKVAKRGQDVALRCDPISGHVSLFWYQQALGQGPEFLTYFQNEAQLDKSGLPSDRFFAERPEGSVSTLKIQRTQQEDSAVYLCASSRGTGLTDTQYFGPGTRLTVL.

The genes are TRBV5-6 and TRBJ1-3; a weak D match, TRBD1 (5 bases). Germline lookup yields CDR1 SGHDT and CDR2 YYEEEE. V was shortened by 9 bases and J by 2 bases, with 24 bases between the two germline ends. The CDR3 totals 17 residues. The CDR3, as DNA: TGTGCCACCCAAGGGTCTGAAGGGGAGGAAGCTGGAAACACCATATATTTT. Its translation: CATQGSEGEEAGNTIYF.

This clone was seen a handful of times. The rearrangement joins TRBV7-9 to TRBJ2-7; 7 positions match TRBD1. J lost 1 base, V lost 1 base, and 7 bases had no gene match. Per germline, CDR1 SEHNR and CDR2 FQNEAQ (reference sequence). The length of the CDR3 is 16 residues. CDR3 in DNA: TGTGCCAGCAGCTTAGGAAGGACAGGCACATCCTACGAGCAGTACTTC. Amino acids: CASSLGRTGTSYEQYF.

This clone showed up just a few times. The chain couples TRBV10-3 to TRBJ1-6; D uncertain. Per germline, CDR1 ENHRY and CDR2 SYGVKD. Trimming removed 6 bases at V and 5 bases at J, with 8 bases between. The CDR3 contains 13 residues. CDR3 region: CAIRSSDNSPLHF. CDR3 sequence (DNA): TGTGCCATCAGATCATCAGATAATTCACCCCTCCACTTT.